The entry below describes one TCR beta chain. Some clones are missing from TCRdb's copy, which holds only in-frame ones; the method was immunoSEQ multiplex PCR. The sample holds over 130,000 clones, over 60% seen once. Germline V gene lookup returns CDR1 LGHNA and CDR2 YNFKEQ. This CDR3 has 13 amino acids. Trimming removed 1 base from V and 6 bases from J, with 7 bases in between. This entry comes from a study of blood T cell repertoires in COVID-19. This TCR derives from a woman in her 50s with active or convalescent COVID-19. The chain employs TRBV4-2 and TRBJ1-5; no clear D. Source material: peripheral blood. CDR3 in amino acids: CASSQGSGQPQHF. In DNA, the CDR3 is TGTGCCAGCAGCCAAGGCAGCGGTCAGCCCCAGCATTTT.